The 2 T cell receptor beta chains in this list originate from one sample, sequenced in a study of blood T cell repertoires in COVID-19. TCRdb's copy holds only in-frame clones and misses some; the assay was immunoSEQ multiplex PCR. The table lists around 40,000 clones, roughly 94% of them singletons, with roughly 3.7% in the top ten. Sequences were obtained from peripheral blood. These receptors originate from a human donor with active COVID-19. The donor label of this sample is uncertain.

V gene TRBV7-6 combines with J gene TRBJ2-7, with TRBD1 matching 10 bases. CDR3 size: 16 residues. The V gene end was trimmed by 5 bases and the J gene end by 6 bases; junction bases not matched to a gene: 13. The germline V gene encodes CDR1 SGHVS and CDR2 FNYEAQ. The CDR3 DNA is TGTGCCAGCAGCCCACTGCCGGGACAGGGGCCCCCCGAGCAGTACTTC. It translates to CASSPLPGQGPPEQYF.

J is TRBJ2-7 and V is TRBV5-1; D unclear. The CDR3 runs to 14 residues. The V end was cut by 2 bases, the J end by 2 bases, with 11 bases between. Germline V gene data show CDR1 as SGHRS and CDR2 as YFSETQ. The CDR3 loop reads CASSLRRLTYEQYF. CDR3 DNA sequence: TGCGCCAGCAGCTTACGCAGGCTAACCTACGAGCAGTACTTC. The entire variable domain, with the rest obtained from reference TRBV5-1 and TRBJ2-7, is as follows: KAGVTQTPRYLIKTRGQQVTLSCSPISGHRSVSWYQQTPGQGLQFLFEYFSETQRNKGNFPGRFSGRQFSNSRSEMNVSTLELGDSALYLCASSLRRLTYEQYFGPGTRLTVT.